Ten or more counts support the clone carrying this T cell receptor (beta chain). Its antigen is not known. CDR1 is SGHRS, CDR2 YFSETQ, per germline. J lost 3 bases, V lost 0 bases, and 5 bases had no gene match. This CDR3 spans 15 amino acids. This sample was taken from a study of T-cell reconstitution after alpha-beta-depleted transplantation in children. Study-wide results and caveats: Some patients showed high day-60 TCRbeta diversity, which derived from surviving recipient T cells and thymic progenitors. By about two months after transplant, alpha-beta T cells reportedly arose from several hundred graft clones that had expanded. Diversity and T-cell counts at one year after transplant derived mostly from new T cells.

TCRbeta library construction was performed incorporating unique molecular identifiers. One entry per CDR3 protein, called by TCRdb with MiXCR from the PCR reads. Of approximately 4,600 distinct CDR3 sequences listed, 7.3% are singletons. This TCR was recovered from a boy younger than two who had a stem cell transplant for SCID, so the T cells may come from the graft donor. V gene TRBV5-1 combines with J gene TRBJ1-1; TRBD1 agrees at 7 bases. The sample consisted of PBMCs, mostly from graft donor cells, taken 60 days after TCRalphabeta/CD19-depleted stem cell transplant. The chain's CDR3 is CASSLGSGGHTEAFF. In DNA, the CDR3 is TGCGCCAGCAGCTTGGGGTCAGGGGGTCACACTGAAGCTTTCTTT.